This T cell receptor (beta chain) was recovered during a study of T cell responses to AZD1222 COVID-19 vaccine. Study results and caveats: With dominance at 160-218 and 743-854, vaccine-associated CD4 TCRs spanned spike. AZD1222 recipients seropositive at baseline numbered only 5 or 6.

Notes on this clone: Its antigen remains unidentified.

Assay: immunoSEQ multiplex PCR; the TCRdb copy retains only in-frame clones and omits some. The sample comprises 120,000 to 150,000 clones, about 91% of which are singletons, and under 1.5% rests with the top ten. V lost 0 bases, J lost 9 bases, and 10 bases lay in between. This CDR3 has 13 amino acids. V and J are TRBV5-3 and TRBJ1-5; the D is unclear. TRBV5-3 falls under the ORF class, with uncertain function. The sequencing here drew on peripheral blood, taken on day 0 of AZD1222 vaccination. This TCR was recovered from an adult in good health. This CDR3 reads CARSLELGSPQHF. The CDR3, as DNA: TGTGCCAGAAGCTTGGAACTGGGTTCGCCCCAGCATTTT.